The T cell receptor beta chain under discussion was sequenced for a study of tumor-infiltrating lymphocytes in primary liver carcinoma. Overall study context: Tumors were staged T1-T3 N0M0 and measured roughly 4 to 10 cm across. The study's findings and limits: Tumor top-250-clone fractions significantly exceeded those of blood (p = 0.039).

Total RNA (around 500 ng) served as template for TCR beta cDNA synthesis primed by a constant-region primer. Three nested multiplex PCR rounds, a slightly modified ARM-PCR method, built the TCR beta libraries. The first two PCR rounds used TRBV1-TRBV30 forward primers with a C-beta reverse primer, approximately 11 cycles each. Each CDR3 protein is one row after TCRdb ran MiXCR on the multiplex PCR reads. Of more than 55,000 distinct CDR3 sequences listed, 71% are singletons. As concerns this clonotype: The antigen remains undetermined.

Co-extraction of RNA and DNA was performed on about 19-33 mg of unsorted bulk tissue. None of the patients had received treatment, and all had chronic HBV infection. The ends lost 0 bases at V and 2 bases at J; junction bases unmatched: 3. The CDR3 runs 16 residues. CDR1 KGHSH and CDR2 LQKENI come from the germline V gene. The TCR originated in a middle-aged man with primary liver carcinoma and hepatitis B virus infection. Input material: liver tumor tissue from sampling region 2. This sample's subset: tumor region T2, inferior pole. The chain carries TRBV18 and TRBJ2-3, with 9 bases fitting TRBD2. The CDR3 reads CASSPPASGTTDTQYF. CDR3 DNA sequence: TGTGCCAGCTCACCACCGGCTAGCGGGACCACAGATACGCAGTATTTT.